The following is a T cell receptor (beta chain) sequence with its context. Its cognate antigen is unknown. TCRdb reprocessed the 5' RACE reads via MiXCR and lists one record per CDR3 protein. The sample has a few hundred thousand distinct CDR3 sequences, under 25% seen once. The data were taken from a study of T cells after yellow fever vaccination. Whole-study results and caveats: Subsequent booster samples again held most clones from primary vaccination (96% CD4, about 85% CD8).

The germline V gene encodes CDR1 SGHNT and CDR2 YYREEE (reference sequence). The junction had 8 bases not matched to a gene; V was cut back by 3 bases and J by 5 bases. CDR3 length: 15 amino acids. This specimen was PBMCs, taken 15 days after the yellow fever booster vaccination. The rearrangement joins TRBV5-4 to TRBJ2-3; 8 nucleotides agree with TRBD1. The source is a man aged 25 to 40 who received the YFV17D yellow fever vaccine. The CDR3 spells CASSWGTGPGDTQYF. CDR3 sequence (DNA): TGTGCCAGCAGCTGGGGGACAGGTCCGGGAGATACGCAGTATTTT.